This is a list of T cell receptor beta chains from one sample in a study of control samples from healthy donors and cancer patients. Profiling relied on immunoSEQ multiplex PCR, and the TCRdb table lists in-frame clones only, not all of them. The sample totals roughly 190,000 clones; its top ten clones hold less than 2.5%. The sample consisted of blood. The source is a woman aged 25 to 45 in good health. Each CDR3 is given with its conserved first and last residue. D genes are given only for firm matches.

j_call v_call d_call cdr3_aa cdr3_nt
TRBJ1-1 TRBV29-1 TRBD1 CSVDREIIAEAFF TGCAGCGTGGACAGGGAAATAATCGCTGAAGCTTTCTTT
TRBJ2-5 TRBV3-1/TRBV3-2 . CASSQVLVEDAETQYF TGTGCCAGCAGCCAAGTCTTGGTCGAGGATGCAGAGACCCAGTACTTC
TRBJ1-2 TRBV6-5 TRBD1 CASSLGTGGIYGYTF TGTGCCAGCAGTTTGGGGACAGGGGGTATCTATGGCTACACCTTC
TRBJ2-7 TRBV4-2 TRBD1 CASSHTSRDRVF TGTGCCAGCAGCCACACTTCCCGGGACAGGGTTTTC
TRBJ1-4 TRBV4-3 . CASSQSEATNEKLFF TGCGCCAGCAGCCAATCGGAGGCAACTAATGAAAAACTGTTTTTT
TRBJ2-3 TRBV28 . CASKPGLGTQYF TGTGCCAGCAAACCGGGGCTCGGTACGCAGTATTTT
TRBJ1-2 TRBV27 TRBD1 CASSLSGTDGYTF TGTGCCAGCAGTTTATCTGGGACAGATGGCTACACCTTC
TRBJ1-5 TRBV6-5 . CATHSNQPQHF TGTGCCACCCATAGCAATCAGCCCCAGCATTTT
TRBJ1-2 TRBV10-3 . CAISEPDTYGYTF TGTGCCATCAGTGAGCCCGACACCTATGGCTACACCTTC
TRBJ1-6 TRBV28 . CASSLAEASPLHF TGTGCCAGCAGTTTGGCGGAGGCTTCACCCCTCCACTTT
TRBJ2-1 TRBV5-4 TRBD1 CASRWDRSSYNEQFF TGTGCCAGCAGATGGGACAGGAGCTCCTACAATGAGCAGTTCTTC
TRBJ1-2 TRBV5-6 TRBD1 CASSPRGQGIYGYTF TGTGCCAGCAGCCCCCGGGGACAGGGGATCTATGGCTACACCTTC
TRBJ1-1 TRBV6-6 . CASSYSTVNTEAFF TGTGCCAGCAGTTACTCGACAGTGAACACTGAAGCTTTCTTT
TRBJ2-6 TRBV27 . CASSFPVGQPNSGANVLTF TGTGCCAGCAGTTTCCCCGTCGGACAGCCAAACTCTGGGGCCAACGTCCTGACTTTC
TRBJ1-5 TRBV6-6 . CASSYSNSNQPQHF TGTGCCAGCAGTTACTCGAATAGCAATCAGCCCCAGCATTTT
TRBJ2-5 TRBV3-1/TRBV3-2 . CASSPTFPGDEETQYF TGTGCCAGCAGCCCTACCTTCCCGGGGGATGAAGAGACCCAGTACTTC
TRBJ2-2 TRBV19 . CASSPRVSFDGELFF TGTGCCAGTAGTCCCCGGGTCAGTTTTGACGGGGAGCTGTTTTTT
TRBJ2-7 TRBV4-3 . CASSQGSGSSYEQYF TGCGCCAGCAGCCAAGGGTCGGGTAGCTCCTACGAGCAGTACTTC
TRBJ2-7 TRBV6-5 TRBD1 CASSWDRGAYEQYF TGTGCCAGCAGCTGGGACAGGGGGGCGTACGAGCAGTACTTC
TRBJ2-3 TRBV2 . CASSEVVAVRSDTQYF TGTGCCAGCAGTGAGGTGGTAGCGGTTAGGTCAGATACGCAGTATTTT
TRBJ1-2 TRBV5-4 . CASSLPGANYGYTF TGTGCCAGCAGCTTACCAGGGGCTAACTATGGCTACACCTTC
TRBJ1-1 TRBV3-1/TRBV3-2 . CASSQRAANTEAFF TGTGCCAGCAGCCAAAGGGCAGCGAACACTGAAGCTTTCTTT
TRBJ2-5 TRBV2 . CASSRGAAGETQYF TGTGCCAGCAGTCGGGGGGCTGCCGGGGAGACCCAGTACTTC
TRBJ1-1 TRBV27 . CATSGAGEWDTEAFF TGTGCCACCAGCGGGGCAGGGGAGTGGGACACTGAAGCTTTCTTT
TRBJ1-2 TRBV12-3/TRBV12-4 . CASSVRAYGYTF TGTGCCAGCAGTGTCAGGGCTTATGGCTACACCTTC
TRBJ2-2 TRBV5-4 TRBD2 CASSWGLAGGTGELFF TGTGCCAGCAGCTGGGGACTCGCGGGGGGTACCGGGGAGCTGTTTTTT
TRBJ1-2 TRBV12-3/TRBV12-4 . CASSYQYGYTF TGTGCCAGCAGCTATCAATATGGCTACACCTTC
TRBJ1-3 TRBV4-1 TRBD1 CASSHSGGLSGNTIYF TGCGCCAGCAGCCACTCAGGGGGGCTCTCTGGAAACACCATATATTTT
TRBJ1-2 TRBV6-5 . CASSTRTGFLYGYTF TGTGCCAGCAGTACCCGCACAGGATTCCTCTATGGCTACACCTTC